This T cell receptor beta chain was documented in a study of blood T cell repertoires in COVID-19. Clones were read by immunoSEQ multiplex PCR, and TCRdb kept only the in-frame ones, dropping some. The sample consists of about 260,000 clones, more than 75% of them appearing once. The CDR3 consists of 14 residues. Trimming left V 3 bases short and J 2 bases short, with 12 bases between. Per the germline V gene, CDR1 is SGHRS and CDR2 is YFSETQ. This clonotype was sampled from a man aged 40-49 years who had recovered from COVID-19. The sample taken for sequencing was peripheral blood. The rearrangement links TRBV5-1 to TRBJ2-7, with unresolved D. The CDR3 nucleotides read TGCGCCAGCAGCTCTGGGCGCCTCACCTACGAGCAGTACTTC. Translated: CASSSGRLTYEQYF.